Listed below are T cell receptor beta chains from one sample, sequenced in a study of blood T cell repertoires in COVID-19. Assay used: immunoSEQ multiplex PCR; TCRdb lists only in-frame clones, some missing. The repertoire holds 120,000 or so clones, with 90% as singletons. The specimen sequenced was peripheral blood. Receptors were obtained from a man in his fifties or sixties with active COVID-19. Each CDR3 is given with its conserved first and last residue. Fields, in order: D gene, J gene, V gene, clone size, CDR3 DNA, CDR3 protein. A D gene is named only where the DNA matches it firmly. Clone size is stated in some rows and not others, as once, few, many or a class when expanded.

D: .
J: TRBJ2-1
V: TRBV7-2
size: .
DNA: TGTGCCAGCAGCTTAGCGTACAGGGACGATGAGCAGTTCTTC
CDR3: CASSLAYRDDEQFF

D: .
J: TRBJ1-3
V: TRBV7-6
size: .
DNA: TGTGCCAGCAGCTTAAGTACCCTATCGACTGGAAACACCATATATTTT
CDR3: CASSLSTLSTGNTIYF

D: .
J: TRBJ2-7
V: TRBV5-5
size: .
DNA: TGTGCCAGCAGCTTGGGGGGGCGCCCCTACGAGCAGTACTTC
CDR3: CASSLGGRPYEQYF

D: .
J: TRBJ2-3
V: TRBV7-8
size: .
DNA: TGTGCCAGCAGCCCCCGACTCCCCCGAGATACGCAGTATTTT
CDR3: CASSPRLPRDTQYF

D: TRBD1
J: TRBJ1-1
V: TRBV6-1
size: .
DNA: TGTGCCAGCAGTGAACTGCCGGGACAGGGGGACACTGAAGCTTTCTTT
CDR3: CASSELPGQGDTEAFF

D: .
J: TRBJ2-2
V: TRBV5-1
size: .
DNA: TGCGCCAGCAGCACGACTAATACCGGGGAGCTGTTTTTT
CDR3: CASSTTNTGELFF

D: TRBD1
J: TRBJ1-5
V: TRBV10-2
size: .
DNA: TGCGCCAGCAGGAAAGGACAGGGCAATCAGCCCCAGCATTTT
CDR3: CASRKGQGNQPQHF

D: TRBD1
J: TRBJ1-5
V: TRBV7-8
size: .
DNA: TGTGCCAGCAGCTTAGAGGGGGCAGGTGTGAGCAATCAGCCCCAGCATTTT
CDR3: CASSLEGAGVSNQPQHF

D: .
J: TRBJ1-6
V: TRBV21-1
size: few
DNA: TGTGCCAGCAGCCTAGGACAGGGGGTTGGCCCCCTCCACTTT
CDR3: CASSLGQGVGPLHF

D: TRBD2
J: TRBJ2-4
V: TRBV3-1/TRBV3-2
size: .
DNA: TGTGCCAGCAGCCTCGGACTAGCGGGGGCACCGCAGTACTTC
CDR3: CASSLGLAGAPQYF

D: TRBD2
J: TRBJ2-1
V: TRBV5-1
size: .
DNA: TGCGCCAGCAGCCCGACTAGCGGGGCCTACAATGAGCAGTTCTTC
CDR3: CASSPTSGAYNEQFF

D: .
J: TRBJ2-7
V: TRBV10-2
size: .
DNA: TGCGCCACTACCGGGACAAGAGACCCCTACGAGCAGTACTTC
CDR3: CATTGTRDPYEQYF

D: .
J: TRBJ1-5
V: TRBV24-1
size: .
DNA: TGTGCCACCAGTGATTCTAAGCTTCAGCCCCAGCATTTT
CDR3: CATSDSKLQPQHF

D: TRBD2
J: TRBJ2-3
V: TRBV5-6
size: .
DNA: TGTGCCAGCAGCTTCCGTACTAGCGGGGGCACAGATACGCAGTATTTT
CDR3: CASSFRTSGGTDTQYF

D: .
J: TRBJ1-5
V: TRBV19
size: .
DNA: TGTGCCAGTAGTATCTGGGGCGGCAATCAGCCCCAGCATTTT
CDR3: CASSIWGGNQPQHF

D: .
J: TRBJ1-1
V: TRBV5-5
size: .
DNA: TGTGCCAGCAGCAAAACGACAGTGAACACTGAAGCTTTCTTT
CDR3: CASSKTTVNTEAFF

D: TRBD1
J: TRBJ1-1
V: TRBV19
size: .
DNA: TGTGCCAGTACCAGGGACAGGGGAGTCGCTGAAGCTTTCTTT
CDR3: CASTRDRGVAEAFF

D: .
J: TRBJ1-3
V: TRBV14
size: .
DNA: TGTGCCAGCAGCCAAGACGAAGGGGGATCGGCCATATATTTT
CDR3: CASSQDEGGSAIYF

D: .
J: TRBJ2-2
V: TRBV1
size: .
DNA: TGCACCAGCAGCCAACCCGGTAGGGGCACCGGGGAGCTGTTTTTT
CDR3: CTSSQPGRGTGELFF

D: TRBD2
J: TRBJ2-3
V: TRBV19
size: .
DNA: TGTGCCAGTAGTCCCCGTCGGACTAGCGGGAGGTACGCAGATACGCAGTATTTT
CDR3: CASSPRRTSGRYADTQYF

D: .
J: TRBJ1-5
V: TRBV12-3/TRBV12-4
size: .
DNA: TGTGCCAGCAGTTTCGGCAATCAGCCCCAGCATTTT
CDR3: CASSFGNQPQHF

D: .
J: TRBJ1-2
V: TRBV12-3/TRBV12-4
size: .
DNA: TGTGCCAGCCGGTCCCTTAACTATGGCTACACCTTC
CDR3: CASRSLNYGYTF

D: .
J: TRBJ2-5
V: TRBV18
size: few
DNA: TGTGCCAGCTCAGAGGAGACCCAGTACTTC
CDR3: CASSEETQYF

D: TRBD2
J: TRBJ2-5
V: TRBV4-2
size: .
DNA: TGTGCCAGCAGCCGGACTAGCGGGGGACAAGAGACCCAGTACTTC
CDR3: CASSRTSGGQETQYF

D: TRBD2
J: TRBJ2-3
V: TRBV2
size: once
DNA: TGTGCCAGCAGTGGACTAGCGGGGGTAGATACGCAGTATTTT
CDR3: CASSGLAGVDTQYF

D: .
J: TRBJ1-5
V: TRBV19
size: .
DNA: TGTGCCAGTAGTTTCGGTAGCAATCAGCCCCAGCATTTT
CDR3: CASSFGSNQPQHF

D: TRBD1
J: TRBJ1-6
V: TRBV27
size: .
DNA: TGTGCCAGCAGCCGGGACAGGGGAAATTCACCCCTCCACTTT
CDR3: CASSRDRGNSPLHF

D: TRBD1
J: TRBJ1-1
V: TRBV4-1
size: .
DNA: TGCGCCAGCAGCCGGGGACAGGCGGGCACTGAAGCTTTCTTT
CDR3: CASSRGQAGTEAFF

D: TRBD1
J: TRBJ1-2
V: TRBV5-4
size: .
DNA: TGTGCCAGCAGCCCACAAGGGACAGGGGGCGTGAATGGCTACACCTTC
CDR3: CASSPQGTGGVNGYTF

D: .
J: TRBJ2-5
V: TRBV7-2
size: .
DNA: TGTGCCAGCAGCCCTCGAGGAGCGGGTAGGCAAGAGACCCAGTACTTC
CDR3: CASSPRGAGRQETQYF

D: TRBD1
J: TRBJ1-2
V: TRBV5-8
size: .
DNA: TGTGCCAGCAGCCGCGGACAGGGCCTCTATGGCTACACCTTC
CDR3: CASSRGQGLYGYTF

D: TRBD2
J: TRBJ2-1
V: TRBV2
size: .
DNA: TGTGCCAGCAGTGCTAGCGGGAGGTCGTACAATGAGCAGTTCTTC
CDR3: CASSASGRSYNEQFF

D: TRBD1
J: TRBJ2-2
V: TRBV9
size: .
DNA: TGTGCCAGCAGCATCCGACAGGGGGCCGGGGAGCTGTTTTTT
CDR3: CASSIRQGAGELFF

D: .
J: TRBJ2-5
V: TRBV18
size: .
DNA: TGTGCCAGCTCACGGCTCGGGGAGACCCAGTACTTC
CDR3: CASSRLGETQYF

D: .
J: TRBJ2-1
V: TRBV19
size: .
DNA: TGTGCCAGTAGTTGGGCACCCTACAATGAGCAGTTCTTC
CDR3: CASSWAPYNEQFF

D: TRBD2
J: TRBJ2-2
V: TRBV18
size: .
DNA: TGTGCCAGCTCACCCCAACGGGGGACTAGCGGGGCCACCGGGGAGCTGTTTTTT
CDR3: CASSPQRGTSGATGELFF

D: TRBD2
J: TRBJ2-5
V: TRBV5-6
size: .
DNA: TGTGCCAGCAGCTTGGTCGTGGGAGGGCGACGGGAGACCCAGTACTTC
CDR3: CASSLVVGGRRETQYF

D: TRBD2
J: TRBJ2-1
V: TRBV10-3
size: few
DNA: TGTGCCATCAGTGCCGGACTAGCGGGAGGTTTCAATGAGCAGTTCTTC
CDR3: CAISAGLAGGFNEQFF

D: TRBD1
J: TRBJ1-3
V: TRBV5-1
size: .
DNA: TGCGCCAGCTCCACCCAGGGGGCTGGGGGAAACACCATATATTTT
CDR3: CASSTQGAGGNTIYF

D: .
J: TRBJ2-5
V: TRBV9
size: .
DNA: TGTGCCAGCAGCGCCCCGTTTGAGGGTATGGAGACCCAGTACTTC
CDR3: CASSAPFEGMETQYF

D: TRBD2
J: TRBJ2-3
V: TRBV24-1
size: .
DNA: TGTGCCACCAGTGTGGGACTAGCGGGCACAGATACGCAGTATTTT
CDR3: CATSVGLAGTDTQYF

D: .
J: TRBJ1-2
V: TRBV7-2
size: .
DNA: TGTGCCAGCAGCACAAGCCAGGACTATGGCTACACCTTC
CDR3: CASSTSQDYGYTF

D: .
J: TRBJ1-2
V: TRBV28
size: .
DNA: TGTGCCAGCAGTACAACAGGGAGTGGCTACACCTTC
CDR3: CASSTTGSGYTF

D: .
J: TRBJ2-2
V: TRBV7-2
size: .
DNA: TGTGCCAGCAGCTTATACCCAGGGGCGAACACCGGGGAGCTGTTTTTT
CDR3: CASSLYPGANTGELFF

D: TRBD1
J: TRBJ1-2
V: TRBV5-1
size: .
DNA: TGCGCCAGCAGGGGCGGGACAGGGAATAACTATGGCTACACCTTC
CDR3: CASRGGTGNNYGYTF

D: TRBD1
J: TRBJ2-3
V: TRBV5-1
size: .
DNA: TGCGCCAGCAGCTCTGACAGGGGTTCCGCAGATACGCAGTATTTT
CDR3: CASSSDRGSADTQYF

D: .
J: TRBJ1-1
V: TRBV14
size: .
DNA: TGTGCCAGCAGCCAAGAGGGGCAGGGGCGGGCTGAAGCTTTCTTT
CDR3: CASSQEGQGRAEAFF

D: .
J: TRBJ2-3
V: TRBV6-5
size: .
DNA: TGTGCCAGCCGTCCGACAGGCACAGATACGCAGTATTTT
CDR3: CASRPTGTDTQYF

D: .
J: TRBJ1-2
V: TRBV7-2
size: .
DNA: TGTGCCAGCAGCTTTGTAAACTATGGCTACACCTTC
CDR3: CASSFVNYGYTF

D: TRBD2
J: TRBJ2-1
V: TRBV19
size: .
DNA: TGTGCCAGTACTAGCGGGGGGGTGTCCTACAATGAGCAGTTCTTC
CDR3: CASTSGGVSYNEQFF

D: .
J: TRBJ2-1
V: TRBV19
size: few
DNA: TGTGCCAGTAGGTCTAGCATCTCCTACAATGAGCAGTTCTTC
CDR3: CASRSSISYNEQFF

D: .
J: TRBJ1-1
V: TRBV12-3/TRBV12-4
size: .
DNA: TGTGCCAGCAGTTTAACAGGAAACACTGAAGCTTTCTTT
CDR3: CASSLTGNTEAFF

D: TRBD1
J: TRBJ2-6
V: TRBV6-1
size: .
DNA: TGTGCCAGCAGTGACCAGACAGGGGGCAGAGGCGCCAACGTCCTGACTTTC
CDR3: CASSDQTGGRGANVLTF